This TCR beta chain was captured by sequencing in a study of PD-1 blockade in classical Hodgkin lymphoma. Each patient relapsed following autologous stem cell transplantation, and prior brentuximab vedotin exposure differed. CDR1 is SGHRS and CDR2 is YFSETQ in the germline V gene. The CDR3 length is 14 residues. Trimming took 6 bases from V and 0 from J; bases not matched to a gene: 0. The repertoire was sequenced with immunoSEQ multiplex PCR; TCRdb's copy has only in-frame clones and lacks some. Of around 99,000 clones listed, 75% to 85% were seen once; the top ten hold roughly 15%. V and J are TRBV5-1 and TRBJ2-1, with 10 bases lining up with TRBD2. The source was peripheral blood mononuclear cells (PBMCs), collected before the second cycle of nivolumab. The receptor was isolated from a human donor with classical Hodgkin lymphoma. CDR3 residues: CASTSGSSYNEQFF. The CDR3 nucleotides read TGCGCCAGCACTAGCGGGAGCTCCTACAATGAGCAGTTCTTC. Combining the CDR3 with reference TRBV5-1 and TRBJ2-1 gives the whole variable domain KAGVTQTPRYLIKTRGQQVTLSCSPISGHRSVSWYQQTPGQGLQFLFEYFSETQRNKGNFPGRFSGRQFSNSRSEMNVSTLELGDSALYLCASTSGSSYNEQFFGPGTRLTVL.